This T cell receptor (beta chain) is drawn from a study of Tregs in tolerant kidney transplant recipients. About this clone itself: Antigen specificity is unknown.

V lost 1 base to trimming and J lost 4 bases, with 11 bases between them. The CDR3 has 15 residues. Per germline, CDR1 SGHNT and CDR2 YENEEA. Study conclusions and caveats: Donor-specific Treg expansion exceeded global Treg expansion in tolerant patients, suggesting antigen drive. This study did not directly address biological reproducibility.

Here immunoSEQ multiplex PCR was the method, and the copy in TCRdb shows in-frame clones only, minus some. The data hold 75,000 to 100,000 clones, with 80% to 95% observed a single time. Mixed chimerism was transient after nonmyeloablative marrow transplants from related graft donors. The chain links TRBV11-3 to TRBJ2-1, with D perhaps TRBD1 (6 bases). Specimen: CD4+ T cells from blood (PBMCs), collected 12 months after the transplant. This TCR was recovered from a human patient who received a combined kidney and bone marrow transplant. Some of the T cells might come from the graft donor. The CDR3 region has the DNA TGTGCCAGCAGCTTAGGGGACACCCTGTACAATGAGCAGTTCTTC. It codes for CASSLGDTLYNEQFF.